A selection of T cell receptor beta chains follows, all from one sample in a study of cytomegalovirus exposure and HLA in healthy donors. TCRdb keeps only in-frame clones here, not all; method: immunoSEQ multiplex PCR. This sample carries 120,000 to 150,000 clones, approximately 91% of them seen once, and the ten largest clones take around 0.51%. What was sequenced was PBMCs. The receptors come from a woman in her forties in good health and CMV-seronegative. Each CDR3 is given with its conserved first and last residue.

J: TRBJ2-1; V: TRBV27; CDR3: CASSFGLAVNEQFF
J: TRBJ2-7; V: TRBV10-3; CDR3: CAIRLTRSPYEQYF
J: TRBJ2-7; V: TRBV28; CDR3: CASSFLGLAGREQYF
J: TRBJ2-1; V: TRBV10-3; CDR3: CAISGTSGSSYNEQFF
J: TRBJ2-1; V: TRBV6-5; CDR3: CASSWGTGDNEQFF
J: TRBJ1-2; V: TRBV10-3; CDR3: CAISPIQGSYGYTF
J: TRBJ2-3; V: TRBV9; CDR3: CASSVWPSDTQYF
J: TRBJ2-6; V: TRBV27; CDR3: CASSSGSGANVLTF
J: TRBJ2-1; V: TRBV6-5; CDR3: CASSSGQGGRQFF
J: TRBJ2-3; V: TRBV30; CDR3: CAWSGPRGDTQYF
J: TRBJ1-4; V: TRBV29-1; CDR3: CSVESGSTEKLFF
J: TRBJ2-4; V: TRBV7-2; CDR3: CASSLGFGGLAKNIQYF
J: TRBJ1-6; V: TRBV27; CDR3: CASSLRPSSGSPLHF
J: TRBJ2-1; V: TRBV9; CDR3: CASSPSSGRGYNGQFF
J: TRBJ2-3; V: TRBV7-7; CDR3: CASSYTPGDTQYF
J: TRBJ2-1; V: TRBV25-1; CDR3: CASSEPPRDRDYNEQFF
J: TRBJ1-2; V: TRBV28; CDR3: CASSTHTGLGGYTF
J: TRBJ2-7; V: TRBV10-1; CDR3: CANRLAGIYEQYF
J: TRBJ1-5; V: TRBV19; CDR3: CASSETGGGQPQHF
J: TRBJ1-2; V: TRBV28; CDR3: CASRSAAKANYGYTF
J: TRBJ2-1; V: TRBV5-4; CDR3: CASSPRTSGGYNEQFF
J: TRBJ2-3; V: TRBV5-5; CDR3: CASSSTSPTDTQYF
J: TRBJ2-1; V: TRBV7-9; CDR3: CATLMEYEQFF
J: TRBJ2-7; V: TRBV28; CDR3: CASSLLNIYEQYF
J: TRBJ2-7; V: TRBV5-6; CDR3: CASSLSGVPYEQYF
J: TRBJ2-7; V: TRBV10-2; CDR3: CASSQDQGASYEQYF
J: TRBJ2-5; V: TRBV11-2; CDR3: CASSLSGEETQYF
J: TRBJ2-4; V: TRBV6-1; CDR3: CASSEWFSRRTKNIQYF
J: TRBJ2-4; V: TRBV12-1; CDR3: CASSFALAKNIQYF
J: TRBJ2-3; V: TRBV4-1; CDR3: CASSQDGREADTQYF
J: TRBJ2-7; V: TRBV6-5; CDR3: CASNLQGSEQYF
J: TRBJ2-7; V: TRBV7-8; CDR3: CASSPGTSGAHEQYF
J: TRBJ2-6; V: TRBV18; CDR3: CASSPQGSGANVLTF
J: TRBJ1-4; V: TRBV7-6; CDR3: CASSKTGTSNEKLFF
J: TRBJ2-3; V: TRBV5-8; CDR3: CASSFGLAGVLSTDTQYF
J: TRBJ1-6; V: TRBV6-5; CDR3: CASSTRQGSPLHF
J: TRBJ2-3; V: TRBV7-2; CDR3: CASSAPGQPINTQYF